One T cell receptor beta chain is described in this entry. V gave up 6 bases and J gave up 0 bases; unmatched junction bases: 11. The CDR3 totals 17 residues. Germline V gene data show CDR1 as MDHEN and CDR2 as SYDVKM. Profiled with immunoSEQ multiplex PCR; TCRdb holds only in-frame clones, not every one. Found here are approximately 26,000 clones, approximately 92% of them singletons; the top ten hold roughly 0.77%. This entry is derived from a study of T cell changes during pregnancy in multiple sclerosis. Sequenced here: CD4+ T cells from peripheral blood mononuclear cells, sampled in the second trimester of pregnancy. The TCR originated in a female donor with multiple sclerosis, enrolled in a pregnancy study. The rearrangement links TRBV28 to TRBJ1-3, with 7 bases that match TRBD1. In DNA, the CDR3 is TGTGCCAGCAGCCCAAATCCCGGGACAGTCTCTGGAAACACCATATATTTT. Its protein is CASSPNPGTVSGNTIYF.